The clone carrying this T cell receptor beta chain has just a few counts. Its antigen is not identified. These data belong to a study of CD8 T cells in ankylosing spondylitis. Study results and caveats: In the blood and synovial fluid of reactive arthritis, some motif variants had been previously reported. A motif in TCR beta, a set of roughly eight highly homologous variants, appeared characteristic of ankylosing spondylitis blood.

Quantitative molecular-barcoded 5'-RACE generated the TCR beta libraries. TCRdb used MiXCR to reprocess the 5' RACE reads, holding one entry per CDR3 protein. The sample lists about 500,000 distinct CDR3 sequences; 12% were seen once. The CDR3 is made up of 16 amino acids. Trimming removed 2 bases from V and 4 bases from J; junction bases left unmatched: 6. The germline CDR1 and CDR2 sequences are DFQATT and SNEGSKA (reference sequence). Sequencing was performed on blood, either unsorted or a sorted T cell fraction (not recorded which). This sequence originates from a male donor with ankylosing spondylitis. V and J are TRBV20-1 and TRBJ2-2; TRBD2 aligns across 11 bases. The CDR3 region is CSARIAGGLGTGELFF. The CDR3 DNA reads TGCAGTGCTAGAATAGCGGGAGGGCTAGGCACCGGGGAGCTGTTTTTT.